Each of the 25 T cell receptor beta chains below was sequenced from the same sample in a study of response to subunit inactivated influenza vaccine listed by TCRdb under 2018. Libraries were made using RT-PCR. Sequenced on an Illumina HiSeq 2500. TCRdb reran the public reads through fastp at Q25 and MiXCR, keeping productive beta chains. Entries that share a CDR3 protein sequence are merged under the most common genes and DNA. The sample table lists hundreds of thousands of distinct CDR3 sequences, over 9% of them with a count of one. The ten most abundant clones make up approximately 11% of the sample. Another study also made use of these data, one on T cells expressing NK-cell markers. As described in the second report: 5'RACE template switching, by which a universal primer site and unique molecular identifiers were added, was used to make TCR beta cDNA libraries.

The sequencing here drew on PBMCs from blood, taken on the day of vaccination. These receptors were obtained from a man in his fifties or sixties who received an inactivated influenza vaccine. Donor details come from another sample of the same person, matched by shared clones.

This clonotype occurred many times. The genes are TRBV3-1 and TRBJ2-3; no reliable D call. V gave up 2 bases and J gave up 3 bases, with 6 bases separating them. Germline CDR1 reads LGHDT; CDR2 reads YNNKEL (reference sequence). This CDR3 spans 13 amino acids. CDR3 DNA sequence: TGTGCCAGCAGCCAATCTATGACAGATACGCAGTATTTT. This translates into CASSQSMTDTQYF.

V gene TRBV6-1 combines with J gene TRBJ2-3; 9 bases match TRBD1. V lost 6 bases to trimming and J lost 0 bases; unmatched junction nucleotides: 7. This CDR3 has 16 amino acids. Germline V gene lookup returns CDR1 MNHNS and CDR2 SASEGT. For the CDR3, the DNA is TGTGCCAGCAGACGGACAGGGGCCACTAGCACAGATACGCAGTATTTT. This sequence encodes CASRRTGATSTDTQYF.

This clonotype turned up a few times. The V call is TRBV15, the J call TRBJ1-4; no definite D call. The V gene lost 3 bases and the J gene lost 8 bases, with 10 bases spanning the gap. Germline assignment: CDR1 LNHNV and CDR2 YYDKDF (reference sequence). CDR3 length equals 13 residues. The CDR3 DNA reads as TGTGCCACCAGCAGGGACGGACCCGAAAAACTGTTTTTT. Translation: CATSRDGPEKLFF.

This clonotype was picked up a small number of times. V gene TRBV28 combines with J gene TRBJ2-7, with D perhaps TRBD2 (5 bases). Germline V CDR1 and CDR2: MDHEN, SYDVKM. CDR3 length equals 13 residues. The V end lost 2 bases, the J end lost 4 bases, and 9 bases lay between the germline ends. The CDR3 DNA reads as TGTGCCAGCAGTTTAACGGACTTTTACGAGCAGTACTTC. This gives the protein CASSLTDFYEQYF.

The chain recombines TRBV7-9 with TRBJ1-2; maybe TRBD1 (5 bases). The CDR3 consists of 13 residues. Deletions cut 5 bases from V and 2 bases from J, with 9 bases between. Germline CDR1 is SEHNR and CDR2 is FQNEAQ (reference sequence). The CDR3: CASSGGSNYGYTF. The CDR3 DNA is TGTGCCAGCAGCGGGGGATCCAACTATGGCTACACCTTC.

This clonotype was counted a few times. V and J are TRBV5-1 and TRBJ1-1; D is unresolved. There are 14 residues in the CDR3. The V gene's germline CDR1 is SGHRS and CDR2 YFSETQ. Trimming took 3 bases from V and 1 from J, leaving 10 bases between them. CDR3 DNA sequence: TGCGCCAGCAGCTCGGGCCGGACGAACACTGAAGCTTTCTTT. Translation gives CASSSGRTNTEAFF.

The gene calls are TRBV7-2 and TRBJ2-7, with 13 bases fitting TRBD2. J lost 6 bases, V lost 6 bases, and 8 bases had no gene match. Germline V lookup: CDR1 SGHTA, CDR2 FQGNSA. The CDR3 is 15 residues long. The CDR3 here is CASSRTSGSPGEQYF. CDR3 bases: TGTGCCAGCAGTAGGACTAGCGGGAGTCCAGGCGAGCAGTACTTC.

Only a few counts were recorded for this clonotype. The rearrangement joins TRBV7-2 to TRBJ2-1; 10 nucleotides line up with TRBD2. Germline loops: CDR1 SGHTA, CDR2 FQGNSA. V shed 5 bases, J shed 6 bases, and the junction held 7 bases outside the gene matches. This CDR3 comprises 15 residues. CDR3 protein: CASSPAAGGPNEQFF. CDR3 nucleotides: TGTGCCAGCAGCCCAGCAGCGGGGGGGCCCAATGAGCAGTTCTTC.

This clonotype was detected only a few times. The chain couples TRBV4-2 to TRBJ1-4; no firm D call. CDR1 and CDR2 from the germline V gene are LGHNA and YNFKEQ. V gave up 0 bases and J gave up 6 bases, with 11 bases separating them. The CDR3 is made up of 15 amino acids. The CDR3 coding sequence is TGTGCCAGCAGCCAAGAAGGAGATACAGATGAAAAACTGTTTTTT. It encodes CASSQEGDTDEKLFF.

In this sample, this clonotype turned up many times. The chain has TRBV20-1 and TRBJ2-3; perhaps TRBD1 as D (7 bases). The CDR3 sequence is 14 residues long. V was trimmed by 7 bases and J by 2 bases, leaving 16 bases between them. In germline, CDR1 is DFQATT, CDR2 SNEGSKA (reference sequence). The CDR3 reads CSVLAGGHTDTQYF. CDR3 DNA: TGCAGTGTACTTGCAGGGGGGCACACAGATACGCAGTATTTT.

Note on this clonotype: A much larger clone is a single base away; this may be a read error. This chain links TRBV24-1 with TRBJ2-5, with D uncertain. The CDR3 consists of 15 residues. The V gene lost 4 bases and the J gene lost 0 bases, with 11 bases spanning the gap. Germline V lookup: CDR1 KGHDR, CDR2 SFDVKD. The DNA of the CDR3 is TGTGCCACCAGTGACCCGACATGGGACCAAGAGACCCAGTACTTC. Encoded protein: CATSDPTWDQETQYF.

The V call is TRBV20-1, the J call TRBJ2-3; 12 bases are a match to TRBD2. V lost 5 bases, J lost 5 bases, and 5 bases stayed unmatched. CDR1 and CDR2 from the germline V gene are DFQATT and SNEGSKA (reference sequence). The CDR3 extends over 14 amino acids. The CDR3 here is CSAQTSGRQDTQYF. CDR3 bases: TGCAGTGCTCAGACTAGCGGGAGACAAGATACGCAGTATTTT.

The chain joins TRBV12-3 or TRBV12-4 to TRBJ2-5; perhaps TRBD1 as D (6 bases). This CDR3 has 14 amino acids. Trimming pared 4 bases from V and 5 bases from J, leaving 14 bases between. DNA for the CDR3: TGTGCCAGCAGTTCCACCAGGGGAAGGGAGACCCAGTACTTC. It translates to CASSSTRGRETQYF.

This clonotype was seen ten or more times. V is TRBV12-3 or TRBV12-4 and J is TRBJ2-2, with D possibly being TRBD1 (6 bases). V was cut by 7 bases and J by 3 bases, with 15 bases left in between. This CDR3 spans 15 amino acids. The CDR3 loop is CASKPWTEYTGELFF. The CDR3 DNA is TGTGCCAGCAAACCTTGGACAGAATACACCGGGGAGCTGTTTTTT.

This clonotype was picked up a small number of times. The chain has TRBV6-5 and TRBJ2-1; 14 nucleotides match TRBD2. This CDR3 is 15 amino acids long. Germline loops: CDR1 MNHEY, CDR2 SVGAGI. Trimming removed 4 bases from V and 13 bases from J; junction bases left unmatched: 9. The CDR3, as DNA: TGTGCCAGCAGTTTATCAGGGACTAGCGGGAGCAACCAGTTCTTC. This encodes CASSLSGTSGSNQFF.

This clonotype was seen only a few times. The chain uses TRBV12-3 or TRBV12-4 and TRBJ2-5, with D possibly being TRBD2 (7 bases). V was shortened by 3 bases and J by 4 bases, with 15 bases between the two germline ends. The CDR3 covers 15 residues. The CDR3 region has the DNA TGTGCCAGCAGTTTCGGTGGACTAGGGGGAGAGACCCAGTACTTC. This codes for CASSFGGLGGETQYF.

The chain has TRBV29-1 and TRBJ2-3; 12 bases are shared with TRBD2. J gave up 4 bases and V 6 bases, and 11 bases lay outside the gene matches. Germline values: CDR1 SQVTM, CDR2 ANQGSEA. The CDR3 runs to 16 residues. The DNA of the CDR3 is TGCAGCGTGACTAGCGGGAGTCTCGGGTTAGCAGATACGCAGTATTTT. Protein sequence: CSVTSGSLGLADTQYF.

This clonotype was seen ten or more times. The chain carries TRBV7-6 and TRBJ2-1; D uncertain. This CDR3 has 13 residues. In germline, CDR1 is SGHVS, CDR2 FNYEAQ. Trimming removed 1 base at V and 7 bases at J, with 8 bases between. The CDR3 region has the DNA TGTGCCAGCAGCTTAGGAGGAGAGAATGAGCAGTTCTTC. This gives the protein CASSLGGENEQFF.

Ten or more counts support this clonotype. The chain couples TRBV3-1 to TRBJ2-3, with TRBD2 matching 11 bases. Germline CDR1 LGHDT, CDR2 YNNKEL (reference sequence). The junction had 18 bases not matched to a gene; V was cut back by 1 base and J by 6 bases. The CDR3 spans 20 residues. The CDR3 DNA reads TGTGCCAGCAGCCAAGTGGGACTAGCGGAGAAAACTACCCACATTGATACGCAGTATTTT. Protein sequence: CASSQVGLAEKTTHIDTQYF.

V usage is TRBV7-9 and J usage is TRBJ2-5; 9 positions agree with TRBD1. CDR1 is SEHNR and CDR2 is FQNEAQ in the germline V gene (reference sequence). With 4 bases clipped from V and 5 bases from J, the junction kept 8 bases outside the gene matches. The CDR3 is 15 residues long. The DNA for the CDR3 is TGTGCCAGCAGCTCGAACACAGGGGGCCGGGAGACCCAGTACTTC. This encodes CASSSNTGGRETQYF.

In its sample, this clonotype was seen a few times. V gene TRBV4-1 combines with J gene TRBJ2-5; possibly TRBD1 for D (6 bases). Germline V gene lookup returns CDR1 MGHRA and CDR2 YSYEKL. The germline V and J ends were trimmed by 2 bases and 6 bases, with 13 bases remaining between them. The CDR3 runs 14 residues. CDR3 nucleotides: TGCGCCAGCAGCCAACCGACAGGCCGAAAGACCCAGTACTTC. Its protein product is CASSQPTGRKTQYF.

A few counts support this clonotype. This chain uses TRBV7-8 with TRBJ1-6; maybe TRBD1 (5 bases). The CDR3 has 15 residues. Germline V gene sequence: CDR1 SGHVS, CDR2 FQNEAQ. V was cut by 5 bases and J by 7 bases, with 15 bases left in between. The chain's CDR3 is CASSASGTGNSPLHF. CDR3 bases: TGTGCCAGCAGCGCCTCCGGGACGGGGAATTCACCCCTCCACTTT.

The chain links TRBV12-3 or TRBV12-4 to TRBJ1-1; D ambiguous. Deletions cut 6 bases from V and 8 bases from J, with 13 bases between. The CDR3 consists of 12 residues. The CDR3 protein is CASSTLRREAFF. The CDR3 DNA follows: TGTGCCAGCAGCACCCTCCGGCGGGAAGCTTTCTTT.

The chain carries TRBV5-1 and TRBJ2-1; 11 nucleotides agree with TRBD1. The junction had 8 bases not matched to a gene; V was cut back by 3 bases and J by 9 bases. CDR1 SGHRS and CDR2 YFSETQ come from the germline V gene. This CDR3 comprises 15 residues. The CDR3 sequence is CASSWGQGDGSEQFF. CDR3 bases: TGCGCCAGCAGCTGGGGACAGGGGGATGGAAGTGAGCAGTTCTTC.

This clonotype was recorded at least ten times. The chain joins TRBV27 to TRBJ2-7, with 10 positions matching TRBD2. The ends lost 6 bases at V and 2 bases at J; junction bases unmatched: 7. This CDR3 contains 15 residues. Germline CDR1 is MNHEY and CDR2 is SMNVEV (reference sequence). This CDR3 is CASSSLAGDPYEQYF. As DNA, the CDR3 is TGTGCCAGCAGCTCCCTAGCGGGAGATCCCTACGAGCAGTACTTC.